The rows below give T cell receptor beta chains drawn from one sample of a study of T-cell memory formation after mild COVID-19. TCRdb re-called the 5' RACE reads through MiXCR, storing one row per CDR3 protein. This sample has around 220,000 distinct CDR3 sequences, with around 17% found just once. The sequencing sample was made of PBMCs or a T cell subset sorted from them (not recorded which). The receptors were sampled from a man younger than 35 who had mild COVID-19 (a few samples of this study predate the infection). Cell type and time point are not known. Both conserved end residues are part of each CDR3. The D gene is left open where the match is weak. Not every row has a clone size; where given, it reads once, few, many or a size class.

CDR3aa | CDR3nt | v_gene | d_gene | j_gene | abundance
CASSQYTGELFF | TGTGCCAGCAGCCAATACACCGGGGAGCTGTTTTTT | TRBV14 | - | TRBJ2-2 | many
CASSQTNEQFF | TGTGCCAGCAGCCAGACGAATGAGCAGTTCTTC | TRBV3-1 | - | TRBJ2-1 | -
CATSDLGLAGGMETQYF | TGTGCCACCAGTGACCTGGGACTAGCGGGGGGGATGGAGACCCAGTACTTC | TRBV24-1 | TRBD2 | TRBJ2-5 | few
CSARGHSNQPQHF | TGCAGTGCTAGAGGACATAGCAATCAGCCCCAGCATTTT | TRBV20-1 | - | TRBJ1-5 | -
CASKADRGLVEQYF | TGTGCCAGCAAAGCCGACAGGGGGCTTGTCGAGCAGTACTTC | TRBV6-5 | TRBD1 | TRBJ2-7 | -
CASSLGGTMNTEAFF | TGTGCCAGCAGTCTAGGTGGGACCATGAACACTGAAGCTTTCTTT | TRBV7-9 | - | TRBJ1-1 | -
CASSPLTGATDTQYF | TGTGCCAGCTCACCCTTGACAGGAGCCACAGATACGCAGTATTTT | TRBV18 | - | TRBJ2-3 | few
CASSDNGASAAFF | TGCGCCAGTTCCGATAACGGGGCGAGTGCGGCTTTCTTT | TRBV5-1 | - | TRBJ1-1 | -
CASSYGMGASYGYTF | TGTGCCAGCAGTTACGGTATGGGGGCCAGCTATGGCTACACCTTC | TRBV6-5 | - | TRBJ1-2 | many
CASSALAGQGETQYF | TGTGCCAGCAGTGCCTTAGCGGGGCAGGGGGAGACCCAGTACTTC | TRBV9 | TRBD2 | TRBJ2-5 | -
CASSQDEETQYF | TGTGCCAGCAGTCAAGACGAAGAGACCCAGTACTTC | TRBV2 | - | TRBJ2-5 | few
CASRDSGQPQHF | TGTGCCAGCAGAGACTCGGGTCAGCCCCAGCATTTT | TRBV2 | - | TRBJ1-5 | -
CASRGLAYEQFF | TGTGCCAGCCGGGGACTAGCGTATGAGCAGTTCTTC | TRBV28 | TRBD2 | TRBJ2-1 | -
CASSYSLAEDEQFF | TGTGCCAGCAGTTACTCACTAGCGGAGGATGAGCAGTTCTTC | TRBV6-2/TRBV6-3 | TRBD2 | TRBJ2-1 | many
CASSQTGTGYLSAKNIQYF | TGCGCCAGCAGTCAAACTGGGACAGGGTATTTAAGCGCCAAAAACATTCAGTACTTC | TRBV23-1 | TRBD1 | TRBJ2-4 | -
CSASTGATYGYTF | TGCAGTGCTAGCACAGGGGCGACCTATGGCTACACCTTC | TRBV20-1 | TRBD1 | TRBJ1-2 | once